A selection of T cell receptor beta chains follows, all from one sample in a study of beta chain features in type 1 diabetes. Sequenced by immunoSEQ multiplex PCR; TCRdb stores in-frame clones only, minus some. The table lists under 550,000 clones, 10% to 12% of them singletons. The sequencing sample was made of naive CD4+ T cells from blood. These receptors were obtained from a woman under 30 in good health. Each CDR3 is given with its conserved first and last residue. D genes are given only for firm matches. Some rows have no size entry. The others give once, few or many, or a class for an expanded clone.

d_gene | j_gene | abundance | v_gene | CDR3nt | CDR3aa
. | TRBJ1-2 | . | TRBV5-6 | TGTGCCAGCAGCTTTGCCAGGGTAGCCTATGGCTACACCTTC | CASSFARVAYGYTF
. | TRBJ2-5 | many | TRBV30 | TGTGCCTGGGGAAGGACGGGACGGCAAGAGACCCAGTACTTC | CAWGRTGRQETQYF
. | TRBJ2-5 | . | TRBV7-3 | TGTGCCAGCAGCTTATCTGGGGTAGCGGTGCAAGAGACCCAGTACTTC | CASSLSGVAVQETQYF
TRBD1 | TRBJ1-2 | . | TRBV25-1 | TGTGCCAGCAGTGGGGGACAGCCAGGTCTTTCTAACTATGGCTACACCTTC | CASSGGQPGLSNYGYTF
. | TRBJ2-1 | . | TRBV4-3 | TGCGCCAGCAGCCAAGGAGGCGAGCTCCTCTTCTTC | CASSQGGELLFF
TRBD1 | TRBJ2-7 | once | TRBV27 | TGTGCCAGCAGTTCCGACAGGGGACTCTACGAGCAGTACTTC | CASSSDRGLYEQYF
TRBD2 | TRBJ2-1 | . | TRBV14 | TGTGCCAGCAGGCGAAGTGGGACTAGCGGGAGTGTCAATGAGCAGTTCTTC | CASRRSGTSGSVNEQFF
TRBD1 | TRBJ2-1 | . | TRBV4-3 | TGCGCCAGCAGCCAAGATAGGGGACAGGGCTACAATGAGCAGTTCTTC | CASSQDRGQGYNEQFF
. | TRBJ1-6 | . | TRBV29-1 | TGCAGCGCCCAAACTGAGAATAATTCACCCCTCCACTTT | CSAQTENNSPLHF
TRBD1 | TRBJ1-1 | . | TRBV29-1 | TGCAGCGTTGAGTCGTGGGACAGAGAAGCTTTCTTT | CSVESWDREAFF
TRBD1 | TRBJ1-5 | few | TRBV2 | TGTGCCAGCATGGGGACAGGGAATCAGCCCCAGCATTTT | CASMGTGNQPQHF
. | TRBJ2-4 | few | TRBV5-4 | TGTGCCAGCAGCTTGGCTGGGTATGACAAAAACATTCAGTACTTC | CASSLAGYDKNIQYF
. | TRBJ2-5 | few | TRBV5-1 | TGCGCCAGCAGCTTGGGAGGAGTGGGTCAAGAGACCCAGTACTTC | CASSLGGVGQETQYF
. | TRBJ2-7 | . | TRBV4-1 | TGCGCCAGCAGCCAATTTGAACAGGGTCCCTACGAGCAGTACTTC | CASSQFEQGPYEQYF
. | TRBJ2-6 | few | TRBV2 | TGTGCCAGCAGGACACAGGGAACTGGGGCCAACGTCCTGACTTTC | CASRTQGTGANVLTF
. | TRBJ1-1 | few | TRBV9 | TGTGCCAGCAGCAAGGAGCCGGAGAACACTGAAGCTTTCTTT | CASSKEPENTEAFF
. | TRBJ2-1 | few | TRBV28 | TGTGCCAGCAATGAGCGGAAGGGCTCCTACAATGAGCAGTTCTTC | CASNERKGSYNEQFF
. | TRBJ2-1 | . | TRBV28 | TGTGCCAGCGGGGGTTACTACAATGAGCAGTTCTTC | CASGGYYNEQFF
. | TRBJ2-3 | few | TRBV4-3 | TGCGCCAGCAGCCAGCTACTAGTGGCGGCAGATACGCAGTATTTT | CASSQLLVAADTQYF
. | TRBJ2-1 | . | TRBV9 | TGTGCCAGCAGCGTCAGAGGGGGGCAGGTTCCCGACAATGAGCAGTTCTTC | CASSVRGGQVPDNEQFF
TRBD2 | TRBJ2-1 | few | TRBV4-2 | TGTGCCAGCAGCCAAGATTTGAGACTAGCGGCCAATGAGCAGTTCTTC | CASSQDLRLAANEQFF
TRBD2 | TRBJ2-4 | . | TRBV29-1 | TGCAGCGTCCCGACGGGACTATCCTCATCCATTCAGTACTTC | CSVPTGLSSSIQYF
. | TRBJ2-3 | . | TRBV13 | TGTGCCAGCAGCTTACGGCGGGAACACACAGATACGCAGTATTTT | CASSLRREHTDTQYF
. | TRBJ2-1 | . | TRBV5-1 | TGCGCCAGCGGGTGGAACAGGAACTCCTACAATGAGCAGTTCTTC | CASGWNRNSYNEQFF
. | TRBJ2-3 | few | TRBV7-2 | TGTGCCAGCAGCCTACAGGGTACAGGCACAGATACGCAGTATTTT | CASSLQGTGTDTQYF
TRBD2 | TRBJ2-5 | few | TRBV7-2 | TGTGCCAGCGGTGGTAGCGGGGCACAAGAGACCCAGTACTTC | CASGGSGAQETQYF
. | TRBJ2-2 | . | TRBV25-1 | TGTGCCAGCAGTGAGGCCCGCGGGTACACCGGGGAGCTGTTTTTT | CASSEARGYTGELFF
TRBD2 | TRBJ2-7 | few | TRBV7-9 | TGTGCCAGCAGCTTCGGACTAGTCGGCTACGAGCAGTACTTC | CASSFGLVGYEQYF
. | TRBJ2-1 | . | TRBV15 | TGTGCCACCAGCAGATCCAATGAGCAGTTCTTC | CATSRSNEQFF
. | TRBJ2-7 | . | TRBV20-1 | TGCAGTGCTAGAGATCTCAACGAGCAGTACTTC | CSARDLNEQYF
TRBD2 | TRBJ2-2 | few | TRBV5-4 | TGTGCCAGCAGCTTGGGCGGGAGTACTGCCACCGGGGAGCTGTTTTTT | CASSLGGSTATGELFF
. | TRBJ1-1 | few | TRBV20-1 | TGCAGTGCTAGCGATAACACTGAAGCTTTCTTT | CSASDNTEAFF
TRBD2 | TRBJ2-1 | . | TRBV29-1 | TGCAGCGTTGAAGCCGGACTAGCGGTTGACAATGAGCAGTTCTTC | CSVEAGLAVDNEQFF
. | TRBJ2-5 | few | TRBV4-1 | TGCGCCAGCAGCCAGACACCCCTGGAGACCCAGTACTTC | CASSQTPLETQYF
. | TRBJ2-7 | few | TRBV29-1 | TGCAGCGCTCATACAGGGAACGAGCAGTACTTC | CSAHTGNEQYF
. | TRBJ1-3 | few | TRBV25-1 | TGTGCCAGCTCACGACAGAGCTCTGGAAACACCATATATTTT | CASSRQSSGNTIYF
. | TRBJ2-7 | few | TRBV14 | TGTGCCAGCAGCCAAAGGCGGAGGGGCTGGAACGAGCAGTACTTC | CASSQRRRGWNEQYF
TRBD1 | TRBJ2-1 | . | TRBV4-3 | TGCGCCAGCAGCCAAGTTGCCAGGGGGAATGAGCAGTTCTTC | CASSQVARGNEQFF
TRBD2 | TRBJ2-5 | . | TRBV4-2 | TGTGCCAGCAGCCAAGATGAGGGACTAGCGACCCAGTACTTC | CASSQDEGLATQYF
TRBD1 | TRBJ2-1 | few | TRBV9 | TGTGCCAGCAGCGCGACAGGGGCCCAGAGAGGGGAGCAGTTCTTC | CASSATGAQRGEQFF